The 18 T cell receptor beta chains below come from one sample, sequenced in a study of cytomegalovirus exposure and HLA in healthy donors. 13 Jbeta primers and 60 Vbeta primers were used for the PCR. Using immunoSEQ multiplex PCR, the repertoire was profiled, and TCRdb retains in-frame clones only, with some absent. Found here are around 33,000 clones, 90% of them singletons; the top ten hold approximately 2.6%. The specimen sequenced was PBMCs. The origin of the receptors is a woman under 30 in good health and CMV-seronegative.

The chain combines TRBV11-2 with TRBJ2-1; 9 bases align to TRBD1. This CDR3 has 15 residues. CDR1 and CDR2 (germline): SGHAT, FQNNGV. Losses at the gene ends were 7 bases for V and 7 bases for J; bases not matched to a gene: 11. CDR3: CASTSGTGLQNEQFF. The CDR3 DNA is TGTGCCAGCACCTCCGGGACAGGGCTTCAAAATGAGCAGTTCTTC.

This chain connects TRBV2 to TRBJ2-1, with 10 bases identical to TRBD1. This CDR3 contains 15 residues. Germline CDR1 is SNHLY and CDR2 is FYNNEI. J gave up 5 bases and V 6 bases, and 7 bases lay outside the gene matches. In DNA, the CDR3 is TGTGCCAGCAGAGACGGACAGGGGGGAGACAATGAGCAGTTCTTC. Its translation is CASRDGQGGDNEQFF.

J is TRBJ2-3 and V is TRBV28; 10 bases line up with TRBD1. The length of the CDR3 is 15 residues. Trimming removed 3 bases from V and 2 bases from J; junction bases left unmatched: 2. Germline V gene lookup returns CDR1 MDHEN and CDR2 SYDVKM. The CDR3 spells CASSFGTGATDTQYF. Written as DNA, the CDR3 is TGTGCCAGCAGTTTTGGGACAGGGGCCACAGATACGCAGTATTTT.

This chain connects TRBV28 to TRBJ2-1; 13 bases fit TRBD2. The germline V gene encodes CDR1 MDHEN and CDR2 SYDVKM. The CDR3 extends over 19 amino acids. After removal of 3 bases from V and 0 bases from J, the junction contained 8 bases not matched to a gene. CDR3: CASSFGGLAGYSSYNEQFF. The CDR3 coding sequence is TGTGCCAGCAGTTTCGGGGGACTAGCGGGATATAGCTCCTACAATGAGCAGTTCTTC.

CDR3 coding DNA: TGTGCCAGCAGCTTAACACACAGGAACACCGGGGAGCTGTTTTTT. Protein sequence: CASSLTHRNTGELFF. This chain links TRBV5-6 with TRBJ2-2; D not certain. Between the trimmed V and J ends, which lost 2 bases and 1 base, there was a span of 9 bases. This CDR3 contains 15 residues. Germline V lookup: CDR1 SGHDT, CDR2 YYEEEE.

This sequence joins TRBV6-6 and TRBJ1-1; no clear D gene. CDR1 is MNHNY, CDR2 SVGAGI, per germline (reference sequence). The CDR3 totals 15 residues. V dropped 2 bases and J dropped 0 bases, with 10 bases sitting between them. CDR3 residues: CASSYRSRMNTEAFF. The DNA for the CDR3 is TGTGCCAGCAGTTACCGGAGCAGAATGAACACTGAAGCTTTCTTT.

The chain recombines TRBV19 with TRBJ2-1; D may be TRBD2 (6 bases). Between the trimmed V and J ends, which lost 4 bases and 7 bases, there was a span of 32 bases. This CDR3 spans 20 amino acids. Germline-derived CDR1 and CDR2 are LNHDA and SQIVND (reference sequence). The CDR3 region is CASSTSLGGARAGYRNEQFF. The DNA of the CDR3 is TGTGCCAGTAGTACCTCCCTGGGGGGAGCTAGGGCTGGATATAGGAATGAGCAGTTCTTC.

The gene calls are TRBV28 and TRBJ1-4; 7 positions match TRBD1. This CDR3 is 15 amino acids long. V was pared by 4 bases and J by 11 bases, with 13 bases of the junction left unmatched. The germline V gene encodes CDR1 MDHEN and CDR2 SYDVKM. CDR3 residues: CASSSTAGTERKLFF. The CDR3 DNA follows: TGTGCCAGCAGTTCAACAGCCGGGACAGAAAGGAAACTGTTTTTT. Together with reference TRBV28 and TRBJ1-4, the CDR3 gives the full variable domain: DVKVTQSSRYLVKRTGEKVFLECVQDMDHENMFWYRQDPGLGLRLIYFSYDVKMKEKGDIPEGYSVSREKKERFSLILESASTNQTSMYLCASSSTAGTERKLFFGSGTQLSVL.

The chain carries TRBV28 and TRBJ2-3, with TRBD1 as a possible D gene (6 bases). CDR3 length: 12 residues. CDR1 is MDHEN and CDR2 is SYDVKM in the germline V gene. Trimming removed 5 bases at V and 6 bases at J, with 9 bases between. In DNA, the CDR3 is TGTGCCAGCAGTCAAACAGGGGATACGCAGTATTTT. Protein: CASSQTGDTQYF.

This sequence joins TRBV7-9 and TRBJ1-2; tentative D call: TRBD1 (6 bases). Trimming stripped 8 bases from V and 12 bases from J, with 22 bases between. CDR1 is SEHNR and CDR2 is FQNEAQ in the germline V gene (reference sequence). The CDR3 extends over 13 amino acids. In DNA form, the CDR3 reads TGTGCCAGCCGACAGGATCCCACTCTGATCCACACCTTC. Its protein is CASRQDPTLIHTF.

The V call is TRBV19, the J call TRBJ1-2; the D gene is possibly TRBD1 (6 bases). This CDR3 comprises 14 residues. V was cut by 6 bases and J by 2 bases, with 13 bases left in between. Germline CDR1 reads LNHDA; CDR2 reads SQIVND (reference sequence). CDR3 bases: TGTGCCAGTAGCTTTGACAGGAGGAACTATGGCTACACCTTC. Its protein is CASSFDRRNYGYTF.

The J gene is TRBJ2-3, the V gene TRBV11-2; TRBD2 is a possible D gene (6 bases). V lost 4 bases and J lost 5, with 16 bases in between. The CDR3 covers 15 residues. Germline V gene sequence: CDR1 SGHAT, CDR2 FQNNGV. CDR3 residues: CASSSVFGSGDTQYF. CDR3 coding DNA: TGTGCCAGCAGCTCAGTGTTCGGGAGTGGAGATACGCAGTATTTT.

The CDR3 nucleotides are TGTGCCAGCAGCTTGGTAATAGGGGCCCGTCCCACTGAAGCTTTCTTT. Translated: CASSLVIGARPTEAFF. This chain links TRBV5-8 with TRBJ1-1; TRBD1 is a possible D gene (5 bases). Trimming removed 0 bases from V and 4 bases from J, with 16 bases in between. CDR1 and CDR2 (germline): SGHTS, YDEGEE. CDR3 length: 16 amino acids.

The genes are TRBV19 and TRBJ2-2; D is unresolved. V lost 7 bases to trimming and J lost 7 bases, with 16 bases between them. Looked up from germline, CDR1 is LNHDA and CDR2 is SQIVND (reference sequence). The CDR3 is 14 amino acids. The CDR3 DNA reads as TGTGCCAGTAAAGATAGACTGGTGGGCGGGGAGCTGTTTTTT. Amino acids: CASKDRLVGGELFF. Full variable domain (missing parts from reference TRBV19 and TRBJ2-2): DGGITQSPKYLFRKEGQNVTLSCEQNLNHDAMYWYRQDPGQGLRLIYYSQIVNDFQKGDIAEGYSVSREKKESFPLTVTSAQKNPTAFYLCASKDRLVGGELFFGEGSRLTVL.

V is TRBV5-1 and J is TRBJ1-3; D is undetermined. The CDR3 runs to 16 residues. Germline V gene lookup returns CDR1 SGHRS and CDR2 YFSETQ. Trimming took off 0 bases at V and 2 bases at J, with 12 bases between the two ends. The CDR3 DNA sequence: TGCGCCAGCAGCTTGGCCGTCGGTCATACTGGAAACACCATATATTTT. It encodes CASSLAVGHTGNTIYF.

CDR3 sequence (DNA): TGTGCCAGCAGTTTATGGGGACTAGCGGGAGGGCCCGGGGAGCTGTTTTTT. This gives the protein CASSLWGLAGGPGELFF. The chain uses TRBV28 and TRBJ2-2, with TRBD2 identical over 16 bases. This CDR3 comprises 17 residues. The ends lost 0 bases at V and 6 bases at J; junction bases unmatched: 1. Germline CDR1 MDHEN, CDR2 SYDVKM.

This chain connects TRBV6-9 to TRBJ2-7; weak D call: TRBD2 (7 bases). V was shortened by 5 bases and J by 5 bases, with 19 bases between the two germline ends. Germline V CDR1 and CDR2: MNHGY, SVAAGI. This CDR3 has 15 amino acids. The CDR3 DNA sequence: TGTGCCAGCAGTCCCGGAGGAGGGGGGGGTGACGAGCAGTACTTC. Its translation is CASSPGGGGGDEQYF.

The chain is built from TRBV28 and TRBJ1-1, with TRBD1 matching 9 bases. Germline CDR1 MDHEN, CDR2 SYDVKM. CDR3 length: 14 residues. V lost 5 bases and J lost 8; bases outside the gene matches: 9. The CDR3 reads CASSDRGFRLEAFF. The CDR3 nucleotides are TGTGCCAGCAGTGACAGGGGGTTCCGCCTCGAAGCTTTCTTT. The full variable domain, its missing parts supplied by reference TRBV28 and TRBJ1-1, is DVKVTQSSRYLVKRTGEKVFLECVQDMDHENMFWYRQDPGLGLRLIYFSYDVKMKEKGDIPEGYSVSREKKERFSLILESASTNQTSMYLCASSDRGFRLEAFFGQGTRLTVV.